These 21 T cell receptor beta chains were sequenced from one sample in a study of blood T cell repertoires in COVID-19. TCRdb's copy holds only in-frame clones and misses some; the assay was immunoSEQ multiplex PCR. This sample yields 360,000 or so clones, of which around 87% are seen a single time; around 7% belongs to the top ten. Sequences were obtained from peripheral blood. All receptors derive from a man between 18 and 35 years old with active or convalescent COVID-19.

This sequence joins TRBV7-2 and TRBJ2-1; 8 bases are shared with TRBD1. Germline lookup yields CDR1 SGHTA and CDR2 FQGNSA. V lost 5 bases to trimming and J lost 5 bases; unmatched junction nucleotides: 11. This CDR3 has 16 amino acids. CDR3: CASSTRTGWGNNEQFF. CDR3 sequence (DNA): TGTGCCAGCAGCACACGGACAGGGTGGGGGAACAATGAGCAGTTCTTC.

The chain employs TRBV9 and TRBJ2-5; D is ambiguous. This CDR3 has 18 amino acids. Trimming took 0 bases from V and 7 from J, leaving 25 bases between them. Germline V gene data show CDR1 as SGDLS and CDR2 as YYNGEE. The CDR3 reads CASSVDLSRWYVYVTQYF. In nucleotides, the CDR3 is TGTGCCAGCAGCGTAGACCTTTCCCGGTGGTACGTTTACGTGACCCAGTACTTC.

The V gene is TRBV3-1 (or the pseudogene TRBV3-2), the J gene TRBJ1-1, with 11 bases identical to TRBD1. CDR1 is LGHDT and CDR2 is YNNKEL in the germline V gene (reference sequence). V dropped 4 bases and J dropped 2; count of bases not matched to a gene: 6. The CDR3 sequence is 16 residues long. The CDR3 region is CASSRDRGYVNTEAFF. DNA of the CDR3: TGTGCCAGCAGCCGGGACAGGGGGTATGTCAACACTGAAGCTTTCTTT.

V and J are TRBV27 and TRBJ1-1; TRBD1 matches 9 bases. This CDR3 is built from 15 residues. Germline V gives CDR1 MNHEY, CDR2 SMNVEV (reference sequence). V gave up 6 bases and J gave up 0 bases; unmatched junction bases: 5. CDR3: CASRRDRDMNTEAFF. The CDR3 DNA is TGTGCCAGCAGACGGGACAGGGACATGAACACTGAAGCTTTCTTT.

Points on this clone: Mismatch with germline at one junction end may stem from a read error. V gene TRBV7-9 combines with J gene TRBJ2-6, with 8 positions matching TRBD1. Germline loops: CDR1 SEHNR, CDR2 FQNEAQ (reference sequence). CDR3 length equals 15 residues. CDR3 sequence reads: CASSQGAGGANVLTF. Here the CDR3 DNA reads TGTGCCAGCAGCCAGGGGGCGGGTGGGGCCAACGTGCTGACTTTC. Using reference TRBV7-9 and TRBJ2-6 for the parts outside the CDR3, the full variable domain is DTGVSQNPRHKITKRGQNVTFRCDPISEHNRLYWYRQTLGQGPEFLTYFQNEAQLEKSRLLSDRFSAERPKGSFSTLEIQRTEQGDSAMYLCASSQGAGGANVLTFGAGSRLTVL.

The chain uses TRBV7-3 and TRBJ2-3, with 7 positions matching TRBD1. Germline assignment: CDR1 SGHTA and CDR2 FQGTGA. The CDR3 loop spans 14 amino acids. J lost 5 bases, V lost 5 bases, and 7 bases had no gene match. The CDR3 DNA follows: TGTGCCAGCAGCATAGACAGGGCGGGAGATACGCAGTATTTT. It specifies CASSIDRAGDTQYF.

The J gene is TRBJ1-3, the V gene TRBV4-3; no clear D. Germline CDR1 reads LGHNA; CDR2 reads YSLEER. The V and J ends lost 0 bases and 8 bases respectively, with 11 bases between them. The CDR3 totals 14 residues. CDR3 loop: CASSQDRFGDTIYF. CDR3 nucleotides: TGCGCCAGCAGCCAAGATCGGTTCGGGGACACCATATATTTT.

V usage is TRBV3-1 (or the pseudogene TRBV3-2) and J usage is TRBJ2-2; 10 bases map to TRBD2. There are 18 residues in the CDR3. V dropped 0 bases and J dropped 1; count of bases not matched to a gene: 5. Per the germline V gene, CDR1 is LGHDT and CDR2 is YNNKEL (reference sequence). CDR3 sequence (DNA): TGTGCCAGCAGCCAAGATCGCAGACTAGCGGGGAACACCGGGGAGCTGTTTTTT. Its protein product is CASSQDRRLAGNTGELFF.

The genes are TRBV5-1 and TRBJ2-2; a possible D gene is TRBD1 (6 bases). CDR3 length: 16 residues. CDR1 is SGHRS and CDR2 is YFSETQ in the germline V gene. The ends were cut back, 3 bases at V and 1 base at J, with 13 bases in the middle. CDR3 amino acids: CASSSRDIENTGELFF. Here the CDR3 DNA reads TGCGCCAGCAGCTCCCGGGACATAGAGAACACCGGGGAGCTGTTTTTT. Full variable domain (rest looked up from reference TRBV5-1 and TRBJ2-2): KAGVTQTPRYLIKTRGQQVTLSCSPISGHRSVSWYQQTPGQGLQFLFEYFSETQRNKGNFPGRFSGRQFSNSRSEMNVSTLELGDSALYLCASSSRDIENTGELFFGEGSRLTVL.

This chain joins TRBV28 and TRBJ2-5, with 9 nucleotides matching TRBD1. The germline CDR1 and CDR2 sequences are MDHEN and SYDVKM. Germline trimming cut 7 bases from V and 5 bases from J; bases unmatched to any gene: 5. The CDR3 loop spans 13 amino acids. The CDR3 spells CASTGTGRETQYF. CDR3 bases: TGTGCCAGCACTGGGACAGGGCGGGAGACCCAGTACTTC.

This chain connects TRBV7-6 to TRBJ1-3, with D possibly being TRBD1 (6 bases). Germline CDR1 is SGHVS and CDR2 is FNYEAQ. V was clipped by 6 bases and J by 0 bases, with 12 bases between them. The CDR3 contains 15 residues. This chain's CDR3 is CASSQQDSSGNTIYF. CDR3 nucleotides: TGTGCCAGCAGTCAACAGGACAGCTCTGGAAACACCATATATTTT. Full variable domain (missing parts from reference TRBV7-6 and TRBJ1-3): GAGVSQSPRYKVTKRGQDVALRCDPISGHVSLYWYRQALGQGPEFLTYFNYEAQQDKSGLPNDRFSAERPEGSISTLTIQRTEQRDSAMYRCASSQQDSSGNTIYFGEGSWLTVV.

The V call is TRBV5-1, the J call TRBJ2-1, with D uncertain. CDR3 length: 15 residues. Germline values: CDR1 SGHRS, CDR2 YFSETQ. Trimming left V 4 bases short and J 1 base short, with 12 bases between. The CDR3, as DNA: TGCGCCAGCAGCCGGGTGGCGGAATCCTACAATGAGCAGTTCTTC. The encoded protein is CASSRVAESYNEQFF.

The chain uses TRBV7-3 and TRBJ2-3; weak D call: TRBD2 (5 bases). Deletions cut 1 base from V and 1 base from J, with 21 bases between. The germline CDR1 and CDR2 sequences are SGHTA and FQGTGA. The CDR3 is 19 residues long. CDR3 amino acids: CASSLRTGDLREGTDTQYF. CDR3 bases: TGTGCCAGCAGCTTAAGAACCGGTGATCTACGGGAAGGCACAGATACGCAGTATTTT.

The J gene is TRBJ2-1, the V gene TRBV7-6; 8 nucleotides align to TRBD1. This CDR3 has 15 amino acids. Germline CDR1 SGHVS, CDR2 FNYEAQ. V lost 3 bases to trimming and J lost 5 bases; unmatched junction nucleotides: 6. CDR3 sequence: CASSFHRGVNNEQFF. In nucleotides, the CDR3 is TGTGCCAGCAGCTTTCACAGGGGGGTAAACAATGAGCAGTTCTTC.

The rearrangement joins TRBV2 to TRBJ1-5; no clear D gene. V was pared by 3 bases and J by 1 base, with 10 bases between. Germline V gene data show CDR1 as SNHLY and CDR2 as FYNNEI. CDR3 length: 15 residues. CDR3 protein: CASSDRSVSNQPQHF. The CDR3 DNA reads TGTGCCAGCAGTGATAGATCCGTAAGCAATCAGCCCCAGCATTTT.

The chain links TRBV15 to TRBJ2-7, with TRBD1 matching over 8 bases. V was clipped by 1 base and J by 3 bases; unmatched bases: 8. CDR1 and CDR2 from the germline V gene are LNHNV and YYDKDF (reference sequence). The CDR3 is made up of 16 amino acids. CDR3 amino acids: CATSRGRGRWGYEQYF. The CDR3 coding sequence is TGTGCCACCAGCAGAGGCAGGGGGCGGTGGGGCTACGAGCAGTACTTC.

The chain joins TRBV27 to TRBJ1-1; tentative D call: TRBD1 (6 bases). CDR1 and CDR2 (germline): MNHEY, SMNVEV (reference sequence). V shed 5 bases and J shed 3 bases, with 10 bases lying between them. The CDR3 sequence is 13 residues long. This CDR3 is CASSNRADTEAFF. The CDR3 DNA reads TGTGCCAGCAGTAACAGGGCCGACACTGAAGCTTTCTTT.

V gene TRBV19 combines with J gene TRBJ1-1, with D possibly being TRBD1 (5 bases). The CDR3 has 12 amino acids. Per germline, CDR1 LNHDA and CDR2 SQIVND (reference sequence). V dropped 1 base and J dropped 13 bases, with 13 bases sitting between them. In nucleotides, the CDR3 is TGTGCCAGTAGTATAGGGGCGGGGCGAAGTTTCTTT. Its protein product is CASSIGAGRSFF.

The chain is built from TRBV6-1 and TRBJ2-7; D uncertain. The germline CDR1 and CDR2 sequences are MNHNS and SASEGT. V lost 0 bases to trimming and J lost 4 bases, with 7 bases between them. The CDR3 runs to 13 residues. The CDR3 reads CASSEALGYEQYF. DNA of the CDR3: TGTGCCAGCAGTGAAGCGCTCGGGTACGAGCAGTACTTC.

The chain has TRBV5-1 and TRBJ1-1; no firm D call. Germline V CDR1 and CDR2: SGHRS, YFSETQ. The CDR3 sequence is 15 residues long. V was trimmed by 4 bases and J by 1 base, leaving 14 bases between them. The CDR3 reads CASSPGSQTNTEAFF. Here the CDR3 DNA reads TGCGCCAGCAGCCCGGGGTCCCAGACGAACACTGAAGCTTTCTTT.

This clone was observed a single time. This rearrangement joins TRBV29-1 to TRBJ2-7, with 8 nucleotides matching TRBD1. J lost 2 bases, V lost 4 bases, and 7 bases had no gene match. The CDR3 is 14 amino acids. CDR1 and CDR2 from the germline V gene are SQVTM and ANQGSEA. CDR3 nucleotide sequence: TGCAGCGTTGCAGGGGGCAAGGGGACCTACGAGCAGTACTTC. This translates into CSVAGGKGTYEQYF.